This T cell receptor (beta chain) was profiled in a study of shared clonotypes between healthy human individuals. The V gene end was trimmed by 3 bases and the J gene end by 4 bases; junction bases not matched to a gene: 9. Germline V lookup: CDR1 SGHRS, CDR2 YFSETQ. This CDR3 spans 15 amino acids. Splitting of CD4+ cells produced CD45RA+ naive and CD45RA-negative memory subsets. Study results and limitations: Sharing across four donors was seen in roughly 5.2% of naive CD4 clonotypes. Relative to memory subsets, naive subsets generally showed larger estimated richness.

With respect to this clone: Antigen unknown.

Profiled with immunoSEQ multiplex PCR; TCRdb holds only in-frame clones, not every one. The sample shows under 850,000 clones, roughly two thirds of them seen only once. What was sequenced was memory CD4+ T cells sorted from blood. Noted subset: CD45RA-negative fraction. The source of this sequence is a woman in her twenties or thirties in good health. The chain combines TRBV5-1 with TRBJ1-1; 7 bases fit TRBD1. The CDR3: CASSSDRARVTEAFF. CDR3 nucleotide sequence: TGCGCCAGCAGCTCCGACAGGGCTCGGGTCACTGAAGCTTTCTTT.